These T cell receptor beta chains were read from a single sample in a study of blood T cell repertoires in COVID-19. Only in-frame clones appear in the TCRdb table, and some are missing; sequencing was by immunoSEQ multiplex PCR. The table has approximately 230,000 clones, more than 70% seen once. The sequenced material came from peripheral blood. These receptors were obtained from a woman aged 40 to 49 who had recovered from COVID-19. The conserved cysteine and the conserved F or W are not part of the CDR3 here.

V: TRBV5-1; J: TRBJ2-6; CDR3: ASSLVLSGANVLT
V: TRBV5-6; J: TRBJ1-2; CDR3: ASSANRGLNYGYT
V: TRBV18; J: TRBJ1-1; CDR3: ASSPAYTRTEAF
V: TRBV5-8; J: TRBJ2-7; CDR3: ASTFRTSGNYEQY
V: TRBV2; J: TRBJ2-4; CDR3: ASSLQGVKNIQY
V: TRBV10-3; J: TRBJ2-6; CDR3: AISEYPGGVLAGANVLT
V: TRBV3-1/TRBV3-2; J: TRBJ2-1; CDR3: ASSQVGRVGEQF
V: TRBV7-2; J: TRBJ2-7; CDR3: ASSVTGHDYEQY
V: TRBV7-8; J: TRBJ1-6; CDR3: ASSLGGGNSPLH
V: TRBV10-3; J: TRBJ2-7; CDR3: ATRGGNEQY
V: TRBV7-9; J: TRBJ1-2; CDR3: ASTFQGAAGYT
V: TRBV21-1; J: TRBJ1-1; CDR3: ASSKATDSLNTEAF
V: TRBV5-5; J: TRBJ2-3; CDR3: ASSPGLAGGGTDTQY
V: TRBV7-2; J: TRBJ2-7; CDR3: ASSSRQEGSYEQY
V: TRBV6-6; J: TRBJ2-5; CDR3: ASTPKETQY
V: TRBV6-5; J: TRBJ2-7; CDR3: ASSSAWEQY
V: TRBV19; J: TRBJ2-7; CDR3: ASSVRDSSSYEQY
V: TRBV18; J: TRBJ1-4; CDR3: ASSPLDGRSSGGLF
V: TRBV25-1; J: TRBJ2-2; CDR3: ASSEYGMGLTNTGELF
V: TRBV9; J: TRBJ1-5; CDR3: ASSSHGISNQPQH
V: TRBV6-2/TRBV6-3; J: TRBJ2-1; CDR3: ASSRRLAGDHEQF
V: TRBV19; J: TRBJ1-1; CDR3: ASAPGRGTEAF
V: TRBV6-6; J: TRBJ2-7; CDR3: ASNLTAPSSYEQY
V: TRBV5-1; J: TRBJ1-6; CDR3: ASSLSQGSPLH
V: TRBV10-3; J: TRBJ1-4; CDR3: AISEQSTGTNEKLF
V: TRBV9; J: TRBJ2-2; CDR3: ASSPNRGTGELF
V: TRBV5-1; J: TRBJ1-6; CDR3: ASSLAWTGSNSPLH
V: TRBV27; J: TRBJ1-5; CDR3: ASSPGTGGGKPQH
V: TRBV5-1; J: TRBJ1-1; CDR3: ASSSGQGFEAF
V: TRBV4-3; J: TRBJ1-2; CDR3: ASSQEWRTNGYT
V: TRBV28; J: TRBJ1-6; CDR3: ASRWDLRGDSPLH